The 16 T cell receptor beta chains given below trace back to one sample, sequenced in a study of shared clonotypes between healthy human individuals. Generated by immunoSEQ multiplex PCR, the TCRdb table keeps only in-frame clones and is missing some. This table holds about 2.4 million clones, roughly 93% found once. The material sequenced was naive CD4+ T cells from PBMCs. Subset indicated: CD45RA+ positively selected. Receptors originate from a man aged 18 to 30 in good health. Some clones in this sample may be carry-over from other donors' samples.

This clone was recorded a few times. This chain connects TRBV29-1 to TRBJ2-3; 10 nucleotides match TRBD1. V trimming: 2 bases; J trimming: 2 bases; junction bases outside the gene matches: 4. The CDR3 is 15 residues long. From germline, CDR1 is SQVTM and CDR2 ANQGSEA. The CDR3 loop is CSVEPTGGHTDTQYF. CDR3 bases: TGCAGCGTTGAACCGACAGGGGGCCACACAGATACGCAGTATTTT.

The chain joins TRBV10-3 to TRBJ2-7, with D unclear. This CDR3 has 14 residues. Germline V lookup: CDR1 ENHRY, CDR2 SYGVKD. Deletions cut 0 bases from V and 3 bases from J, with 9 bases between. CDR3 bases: TGTGCCATCAGTGAGTCATTGGGGATCTACGAGCAGTACTTC. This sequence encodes CAISESLGIYEQYF.

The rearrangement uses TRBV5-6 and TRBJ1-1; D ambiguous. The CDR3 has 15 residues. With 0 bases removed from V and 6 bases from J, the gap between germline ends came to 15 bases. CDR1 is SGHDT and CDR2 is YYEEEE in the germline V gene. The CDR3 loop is CASSLAGFFMPEAFF. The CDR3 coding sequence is TGTGCCAGCAGCTTGGCCGGTTTTTTTATGCCTGAAGCTTTCTTT.

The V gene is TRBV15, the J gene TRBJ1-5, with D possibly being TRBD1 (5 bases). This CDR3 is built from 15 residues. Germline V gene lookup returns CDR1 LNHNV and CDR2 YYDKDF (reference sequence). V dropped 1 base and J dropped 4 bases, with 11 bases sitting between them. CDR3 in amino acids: CATSRGKGVNQPQHF. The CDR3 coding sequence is TGTGCCACCAGCAGAGGAAAAGGGGTTAATCAGCCCCAGCATTTT.

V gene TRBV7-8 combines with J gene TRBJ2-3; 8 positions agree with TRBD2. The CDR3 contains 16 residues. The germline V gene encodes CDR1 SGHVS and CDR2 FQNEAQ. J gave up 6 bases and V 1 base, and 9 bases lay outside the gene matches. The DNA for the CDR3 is TGTGCCAGCAGCTTAGGCGACGGGAGGGGCTCGGATACGCAGTATTTT. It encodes CASSLGDGRGSDTQYF.

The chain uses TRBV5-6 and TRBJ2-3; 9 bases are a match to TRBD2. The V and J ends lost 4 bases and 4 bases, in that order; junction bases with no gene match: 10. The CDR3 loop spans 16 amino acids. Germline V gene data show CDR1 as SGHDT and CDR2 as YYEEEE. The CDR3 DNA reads TGTGCCAGCAGCATTCTAGGCGGGAGGGCCTCAGATACGCAGTATTTT. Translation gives CASSILGGRASDTQYF.

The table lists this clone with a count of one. The chain's CDR3 is CASSFRLAANTGELFF. CDR3 bases: TGTGCCAGCAGCTTCAGACTAGCGGCGAACACCGGGGAGCTGTTTTTT. This chain links TRBV5-6 with TRBJ2-2; 9 nucleotides align to TRBD2. Germline loops: CDR1 SGHDT, CDR2 YYEEEE. V was pared by 2 bases and J by 0 bases, with 2 bases of the junction left unmatched. This CDR3 contains 16 residues.

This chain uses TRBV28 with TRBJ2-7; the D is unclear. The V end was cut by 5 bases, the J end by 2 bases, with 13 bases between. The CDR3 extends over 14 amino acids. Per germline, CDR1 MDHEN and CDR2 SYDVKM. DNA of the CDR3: TGTGCCAGCAGTAGCCGGCTTTACACCTACGAGCAGTACTTC. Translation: CASSSRLYTYEQYF.

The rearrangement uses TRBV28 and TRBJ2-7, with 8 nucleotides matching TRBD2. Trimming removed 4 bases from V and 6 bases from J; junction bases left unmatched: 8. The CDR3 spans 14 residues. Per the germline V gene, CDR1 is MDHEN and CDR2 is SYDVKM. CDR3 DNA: TGTGCCAGCAGTTCAGCCGGGACTAGTAGCGAGCAGTACTTC. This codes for CASSSAGTSSEQYF.

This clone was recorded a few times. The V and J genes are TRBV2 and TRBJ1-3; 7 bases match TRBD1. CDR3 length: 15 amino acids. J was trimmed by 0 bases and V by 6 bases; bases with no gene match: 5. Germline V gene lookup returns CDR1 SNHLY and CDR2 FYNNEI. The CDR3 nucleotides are TGTGCCAGCAGGGCACAGGGGTTCTCTGGAAACACCATATATTTT. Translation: CASRAQGFSGNTIYF.

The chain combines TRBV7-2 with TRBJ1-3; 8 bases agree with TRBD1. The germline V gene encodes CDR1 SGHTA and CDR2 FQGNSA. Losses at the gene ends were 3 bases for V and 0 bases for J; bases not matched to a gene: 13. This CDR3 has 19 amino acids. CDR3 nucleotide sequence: TGTGCCAGCAGCTTGGGACAGGTCCTCAATGTTCTCTCTGGAAACACCATATATTTT. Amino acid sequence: CASSLGQVLNVLSGNTIYF.

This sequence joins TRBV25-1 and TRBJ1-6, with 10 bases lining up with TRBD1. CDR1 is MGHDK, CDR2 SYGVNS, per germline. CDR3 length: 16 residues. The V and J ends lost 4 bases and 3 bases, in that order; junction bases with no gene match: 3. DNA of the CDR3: TGTGCCAGCAGTGGGACAGGGGGGCACTATAATTCACCCCTCCACTTT. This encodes CASSGTGGHYNSPLHF.

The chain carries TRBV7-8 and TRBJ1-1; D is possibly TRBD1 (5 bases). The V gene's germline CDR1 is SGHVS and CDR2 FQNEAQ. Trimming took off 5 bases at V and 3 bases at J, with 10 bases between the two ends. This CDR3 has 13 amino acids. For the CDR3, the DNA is TGTGCCAGCAGCCCGAGAGGGGACACTGAAGCTTTCTTT. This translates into CASSPRGDTEAFF.

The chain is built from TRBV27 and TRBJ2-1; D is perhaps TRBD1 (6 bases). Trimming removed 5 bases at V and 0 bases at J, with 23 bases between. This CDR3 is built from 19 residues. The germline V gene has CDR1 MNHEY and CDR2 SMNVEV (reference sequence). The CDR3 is CASSRQVRTRRPSYNEQFF. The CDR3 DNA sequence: TGTGCCAGCAGTAGACAGGTCCGGACCCGGCGGCCCTCCTACAATGAGCAGTTCTTC.

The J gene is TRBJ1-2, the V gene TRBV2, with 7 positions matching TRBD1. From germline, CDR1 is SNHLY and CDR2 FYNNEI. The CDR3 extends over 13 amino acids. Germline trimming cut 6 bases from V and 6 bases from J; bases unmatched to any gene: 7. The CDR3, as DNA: TGTGCCAGCAGGGTTTACGGGACAGATGGCTACACCTTC. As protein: CASRVYGTDGYTF.

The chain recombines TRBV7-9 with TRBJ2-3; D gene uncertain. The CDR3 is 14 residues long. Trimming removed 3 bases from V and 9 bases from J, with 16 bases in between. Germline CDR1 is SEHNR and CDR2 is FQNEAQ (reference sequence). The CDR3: CASSFLVGRGTQYF. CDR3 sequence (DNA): TGTGCCAGCAGCTTTCTGGTGGGTCGTGGGACGCAGTATTTT. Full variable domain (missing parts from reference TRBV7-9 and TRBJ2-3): DTGVSQNPRHKITKRGQNVTFRCDPISEHNRLYWYRQTLGQGPEFLTYFQNEAQLEKSRLLSDRFSAERPKGSFSTLEIQRTEQGDSAMYLCASSFLVGRGTQYFGPGTRLTVL.